This T cell receptor beta chain was identified in a study of radiotherapy plus CTLA-4 blockade in lung cancer. Study context: Among all patients, 18% showed objective responses, while more than 25% had disease control. Study-wide results and caveats: There was expansion of tumor-derived TCR clones in blood after radiotherapy plus ipilimumab. Response was reportedly best predicted by early blood T cell clone dynamics, with interferon-beta.

The CDR3 length is 12 residues. Trimming removed 8 bases at V and 10 bases at J, with 15 bases between. Germline V gene data show CDR1 as MNHNY and CDR2 as SVGAGI (reference sequence). This clone turned up a few times. What it recognizes is unknown. CTLA-4 blockade using ipilimumab, together with focal radiation, was received by patients with chemo-refractory metastatic non-small-cell lung cancer. The repertoire was sequenced with immunoSEQ multiplex PCR; TCRdb's copy has only in-frame clones and lacks some. The repertoire holds some 64,000 clones, roughly 76% seen once, with 15% to 20% in the top ten.

The sequenced sample was peripheral blood, obtained from a patient treated with radiotherapy plus ipilimumab. This receptor was obtained from a human donor with non-small cell lung cancer whose response to radiotherapy plus ipilimumab could not be evaluated. Some clones in this sample may be carry-over from other donors' samples. The J gene is TRBJ2-1, the V gene TRBV6-6, with a weak D call TRBD1 (6 bases). The CDR3 is CASSPSGTEQFF. In DNA, the CDR3 is TGTGCCAGCTCTCCATCCGGGACAGAGCAGTTCTTC.